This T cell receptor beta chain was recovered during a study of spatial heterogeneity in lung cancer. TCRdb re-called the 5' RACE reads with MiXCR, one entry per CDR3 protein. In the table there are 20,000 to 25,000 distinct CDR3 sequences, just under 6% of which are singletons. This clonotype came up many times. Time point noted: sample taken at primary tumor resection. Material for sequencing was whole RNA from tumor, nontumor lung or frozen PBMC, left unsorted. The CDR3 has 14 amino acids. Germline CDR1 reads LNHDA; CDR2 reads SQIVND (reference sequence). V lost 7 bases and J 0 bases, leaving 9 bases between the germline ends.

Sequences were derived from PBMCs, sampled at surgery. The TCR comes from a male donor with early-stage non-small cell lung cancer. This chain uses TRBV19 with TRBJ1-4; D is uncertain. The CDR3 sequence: CASTRTATNEKLFF. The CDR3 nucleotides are TGTGCCAGTACCCGGACCGCAACTAATGAAAAACTGTTTTTT.